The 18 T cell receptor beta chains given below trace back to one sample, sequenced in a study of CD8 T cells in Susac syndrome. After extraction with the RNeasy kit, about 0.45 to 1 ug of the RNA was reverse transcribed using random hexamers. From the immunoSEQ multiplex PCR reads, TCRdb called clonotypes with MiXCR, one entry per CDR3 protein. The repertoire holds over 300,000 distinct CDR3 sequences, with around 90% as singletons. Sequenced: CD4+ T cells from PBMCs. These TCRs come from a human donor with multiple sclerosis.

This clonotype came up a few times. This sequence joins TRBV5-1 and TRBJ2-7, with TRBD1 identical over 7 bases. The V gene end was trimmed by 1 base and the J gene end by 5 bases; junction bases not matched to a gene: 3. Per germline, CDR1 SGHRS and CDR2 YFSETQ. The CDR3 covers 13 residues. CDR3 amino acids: CASSLLTGDEQYF. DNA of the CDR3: TGCGCCAGCAGCTTGCTCACAGGGGACGAGCAGTACTTC.

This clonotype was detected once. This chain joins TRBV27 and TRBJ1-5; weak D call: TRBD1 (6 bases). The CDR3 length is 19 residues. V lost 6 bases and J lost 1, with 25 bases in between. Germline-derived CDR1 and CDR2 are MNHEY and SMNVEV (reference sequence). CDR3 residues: CASSTPRAPGEGSNQPQHF. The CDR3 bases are TGTGCCAGCAGCACCCCGAGGGCCCCAGGGGAGGGGAGCAATCAGCCCCAGCATTTT.

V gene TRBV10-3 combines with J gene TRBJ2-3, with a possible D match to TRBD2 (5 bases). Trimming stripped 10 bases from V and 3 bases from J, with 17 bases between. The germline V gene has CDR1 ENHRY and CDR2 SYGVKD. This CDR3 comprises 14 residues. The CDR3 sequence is CATEDGLRTDTQYF. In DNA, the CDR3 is TGTGCCACAGAGGACGGACTGAGGACAGATACGCAGTATTTT.

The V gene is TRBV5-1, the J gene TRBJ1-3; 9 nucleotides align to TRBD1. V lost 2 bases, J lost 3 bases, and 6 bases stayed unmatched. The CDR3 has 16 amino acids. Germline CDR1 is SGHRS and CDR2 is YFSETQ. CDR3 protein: CASSFGQGRSGNTIYF. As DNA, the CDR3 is TGCGCCAGCAGCTTCGGACAGGGGAGGAGTGGAAACACCATATATTTT.

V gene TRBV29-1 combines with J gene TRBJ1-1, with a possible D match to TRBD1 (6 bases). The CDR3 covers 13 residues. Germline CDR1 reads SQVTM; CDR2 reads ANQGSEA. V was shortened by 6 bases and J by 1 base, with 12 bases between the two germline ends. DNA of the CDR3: TGCAGCGTCGCAGGACAGACGAACACTGAAGCTTTCTTT. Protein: CSVAGQTNTEAFF.

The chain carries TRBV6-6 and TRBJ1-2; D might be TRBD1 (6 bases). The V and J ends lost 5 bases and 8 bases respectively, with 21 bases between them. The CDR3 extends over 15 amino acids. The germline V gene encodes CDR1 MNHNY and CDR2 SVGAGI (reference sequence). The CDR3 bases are TGTGCCAGCAGTCACCGACAGGCCTCTGGTGGAGGCTACACCTTC. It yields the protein CASSHRQASGGGYTF.

CDR3 amino acids: CASRPGRTSVSEQFF. The CDR3 nucleotides are TGTGCCAGCAGACCAGGGAGGACTAGCGTATCTGAGCAGTTCTTC. This chain links TRBV9 with TRBJ2-1, with TRBD2 matching 9 bases. The CDR3 consists of 15 residues. Germline V gene data show CDR1 as SGDLS and CDR2 as YYNGEE. V dropped 5 bases and J dropped 9; count of bases not matched to a gene: 12.

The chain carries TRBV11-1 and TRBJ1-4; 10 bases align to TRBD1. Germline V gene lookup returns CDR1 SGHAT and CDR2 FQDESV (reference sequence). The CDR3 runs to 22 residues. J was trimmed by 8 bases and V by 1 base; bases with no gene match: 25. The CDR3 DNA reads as TGTGCCAGCAGCTTAGTAGGAGACAGGGGGCTTAAGGGCTTGGAGCGTGCGGAAAAACTGTTTTTT. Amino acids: CASSLVGDRGLKGLERAEKLFF.

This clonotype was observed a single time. The CDR3 loop reads CASSLAGAGTNEKLFF. CDR3 nucleotide sequence: TGTGCCAGCAGCTTAGCAGGGGCGGGAACTAATGAAAAACTGTTTTTT. This sequence joins TRBV7-8 and TRBJ1-4; tentative D call: TRBD1 (5 bases). Germline V gives CDR1 SGHVS, CDR2 FQNEAQ. V shed 0 bases and J shed 1 base, with 9 bases lying between them. The CDR3 spans 16 residues.

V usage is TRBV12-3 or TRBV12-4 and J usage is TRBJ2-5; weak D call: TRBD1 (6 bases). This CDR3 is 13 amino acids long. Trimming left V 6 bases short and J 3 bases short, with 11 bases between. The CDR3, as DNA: TGTGCCAGCAGCAGATACAGGGAAGAGACCCAGTACTTC. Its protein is CASSRYREETQYF.

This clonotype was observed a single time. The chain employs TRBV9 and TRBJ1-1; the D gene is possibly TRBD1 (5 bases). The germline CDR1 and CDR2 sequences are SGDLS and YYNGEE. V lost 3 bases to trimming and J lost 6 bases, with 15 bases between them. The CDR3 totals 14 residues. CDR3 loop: CASSAVAGGAEAFF. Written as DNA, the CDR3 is TGTGCCAGCAGCGCCGTAGCAGGAGGGGCTGAAGCTTTCTTT.

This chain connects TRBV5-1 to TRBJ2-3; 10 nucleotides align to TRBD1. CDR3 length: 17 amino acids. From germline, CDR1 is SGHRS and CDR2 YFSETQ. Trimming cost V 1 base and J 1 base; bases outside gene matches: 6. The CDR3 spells CASSLYGTGVGTDTQYF. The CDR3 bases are TGCGCCAGCAGCTTGTACGGGACAGGGGTCGGCACAGATACGCAGTATTTT.

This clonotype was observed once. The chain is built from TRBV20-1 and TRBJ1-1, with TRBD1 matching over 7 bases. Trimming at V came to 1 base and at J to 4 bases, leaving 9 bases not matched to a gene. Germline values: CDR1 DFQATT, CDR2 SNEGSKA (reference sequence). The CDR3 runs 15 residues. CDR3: CSARGDQGVGTEAFF. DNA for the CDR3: TGCAGTGCTAGAGGTGACCAGGGGGTTGGCACTGAAGCTTTCTTT.

CDR3 in amino acids: CATSEAGGPGETQYF. CDR3 nucleotide sequence: TGTGCCACCAGTGAAGCGGGAGGGCCTGGAGAGACCCAGTACTTC. This chain links TRBV24-1 with TRBJ2-5, with 10 bases identical to TRBD2. Looked up from germline, CDR1 is KGHDR and CDR2 is SFDVKD. The V and J ends lost 4 bases and 4 bases, in that order; junction bases with no gene match: 5. The CDR3 loop spans 15 amino acids.

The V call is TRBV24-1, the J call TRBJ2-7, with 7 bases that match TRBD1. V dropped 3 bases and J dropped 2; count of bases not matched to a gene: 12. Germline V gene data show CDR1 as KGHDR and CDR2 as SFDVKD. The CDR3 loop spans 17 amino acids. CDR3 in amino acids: CATSDPDRVEPPYEQYF. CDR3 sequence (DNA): TGTGCCACCAGTGATCCTGACAGGGTTGAACCCCCCTACGAGCAGTACTTC.

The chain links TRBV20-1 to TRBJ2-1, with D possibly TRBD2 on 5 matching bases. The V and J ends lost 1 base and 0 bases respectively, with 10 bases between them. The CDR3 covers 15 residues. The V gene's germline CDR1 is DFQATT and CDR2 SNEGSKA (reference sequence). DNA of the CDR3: TGCAGTGCTAGAGGGGGAGCGGTCTCCTACAATGAGCAGTTCTTC. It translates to CSARGGAVSYNEQFF.

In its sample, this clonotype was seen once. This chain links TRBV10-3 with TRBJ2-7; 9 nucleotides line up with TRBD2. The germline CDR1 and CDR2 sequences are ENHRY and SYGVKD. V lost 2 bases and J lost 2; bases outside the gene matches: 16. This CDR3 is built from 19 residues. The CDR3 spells CAISEGPLAGRVVTYEQYF. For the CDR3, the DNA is TGTGCCATCAGTGAGGGTCCTCTAGCGGGACGAGTAGTTACCTACGAGCAGTACTTC.

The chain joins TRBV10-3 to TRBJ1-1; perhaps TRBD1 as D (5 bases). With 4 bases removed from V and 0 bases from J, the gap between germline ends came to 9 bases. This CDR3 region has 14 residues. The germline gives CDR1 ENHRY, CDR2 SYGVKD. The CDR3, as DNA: TGTGCCATCAGTGTGGGGGTTATGAACACTGAAGCTTTCTTT. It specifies CAISVGVMNTEAFF.